This T cell receptor beta chain was retrieved from a study of cytomegalovirus exposure and HLA in healthy donors. Study overall: Of over 350 genotyped donors, 81% grouped in the Caucasian-associated ancestry cluster. Overall study findings and caveats: As was reported, the HLA-A and HLA-B alleles of most subjects were accurately predicted from TCR beta sequences.

The PCR made use of 60 Vbeta and 13 Jbeta primers. Here immunoSEQ multiplex PCR was the method, and the copy in TCRdb shows in-frame clones only, minus some. The repertoire holds 100,000 to 150,000 clones, with around four fifths as singletons. Donors had nominal health at sampling but likely had unrecorded immune exposures. In this sample, this clone turned up once. Its specificity is unknown. The CDR3 totals 14 residues. Germline assignment: CDR1 LNHNV and CDR2 YYDKDF (reference sequence). V was shortened by 2 bases and J by 7 bases, with 15 bases between the two germline ends. The chain uses TRBV15 and TRBJ2-7, with D perhaps matching TRBD1 (5 bases). The sequence came from a man aged 18 to 29 in good health and CMV-seropositive. The material sequenced was PBMCs. The CDR3, as DNA: TGTGCCACCAGCAGACAGGGCAATCTGGGGGAGCAGTACTTC. Amino acids: CATSRQGNLGEQYF.